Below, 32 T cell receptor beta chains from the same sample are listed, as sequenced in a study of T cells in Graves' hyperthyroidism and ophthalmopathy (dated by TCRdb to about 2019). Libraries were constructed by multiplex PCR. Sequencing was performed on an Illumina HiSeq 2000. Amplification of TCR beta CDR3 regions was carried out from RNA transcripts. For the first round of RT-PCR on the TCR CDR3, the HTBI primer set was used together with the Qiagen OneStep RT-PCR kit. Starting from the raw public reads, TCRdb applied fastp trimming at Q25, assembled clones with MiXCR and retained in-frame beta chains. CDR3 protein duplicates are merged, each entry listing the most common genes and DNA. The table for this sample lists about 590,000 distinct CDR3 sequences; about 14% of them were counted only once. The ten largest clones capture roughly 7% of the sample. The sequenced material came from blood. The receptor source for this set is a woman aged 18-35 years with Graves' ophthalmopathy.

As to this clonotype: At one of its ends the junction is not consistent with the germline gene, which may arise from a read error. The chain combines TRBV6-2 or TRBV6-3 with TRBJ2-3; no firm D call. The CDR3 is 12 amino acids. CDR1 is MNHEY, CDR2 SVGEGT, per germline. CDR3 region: CPSKGSPDTQYF. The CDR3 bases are TGTCCCAGCAAAGGTTCGCCAGATACGCAGTATTTT.

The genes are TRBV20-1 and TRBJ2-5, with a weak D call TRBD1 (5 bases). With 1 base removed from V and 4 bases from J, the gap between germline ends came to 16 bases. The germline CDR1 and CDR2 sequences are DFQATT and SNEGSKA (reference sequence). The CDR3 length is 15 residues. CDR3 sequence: CSARVQGRVGETQYF. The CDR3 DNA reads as TGCAGTGCTAGAGTTCAGGGAAGGGTGGGAGAGACCCAGTACTTC.

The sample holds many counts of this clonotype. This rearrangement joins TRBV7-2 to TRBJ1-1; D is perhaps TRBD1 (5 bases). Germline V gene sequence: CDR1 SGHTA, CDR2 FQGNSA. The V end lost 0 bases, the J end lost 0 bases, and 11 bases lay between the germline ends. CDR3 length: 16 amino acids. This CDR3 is CASSLADSALNTEAFF. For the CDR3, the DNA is TGTGCCAGCAGCTTAGCCGACAGCGCCTTGAACACTGAAGCTTTCTTT.

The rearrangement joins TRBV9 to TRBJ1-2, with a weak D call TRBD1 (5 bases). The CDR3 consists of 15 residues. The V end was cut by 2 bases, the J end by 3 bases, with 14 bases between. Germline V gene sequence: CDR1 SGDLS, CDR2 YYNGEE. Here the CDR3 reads CASSVGAGRDYGYTF. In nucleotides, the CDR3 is TGTGCCAGCAGCGTCGGGGCAGGGCGGGACTATGGCTACACCTTC.

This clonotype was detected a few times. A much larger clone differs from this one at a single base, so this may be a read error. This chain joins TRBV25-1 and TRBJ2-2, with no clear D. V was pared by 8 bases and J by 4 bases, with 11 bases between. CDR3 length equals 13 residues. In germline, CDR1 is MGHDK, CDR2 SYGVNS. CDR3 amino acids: CASGSWGTGELFF. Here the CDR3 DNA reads TGTGCCAGCGGGTCATGGGGCACCGGGGAGCTGTTTTTT. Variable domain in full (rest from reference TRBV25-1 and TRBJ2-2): EADIYQTPRYLVIGTGKKITLECSQTMGHDKMYWYQQDPGMELHLIHYSYGVNSTEKGDLSSESTVSRIRTEHFPLTLESARPSHTSQYLCASGSWGTGELFFGEGSRLTVL.

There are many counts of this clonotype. The CDR3 sequence is CATSRRYREGRYEQYF. The CDR3 bases are TGTGCCACCAGCAGACGATACAGGGAAGGCCGTTACGAGCAGTACTTC. The chain couples TRBV15 to TRBJ2-7, with D perhaps TRBD1 (6 bases). The ends were cut back, 2 bases at V and 4 bases at J, with 18 bases in the middle. CDR3 length equals 16 residues. Per the germline V gene, CDR1 is LNHNV and CDR2 is YYDKDF (reference sequence). Based on the CDR3 plus reference TRBV15 and TRBJ2-7, the full variable domain is DAMVIQNPRYQVTQFGKPVTLSCSQTLNHNVMYWYQQKSSQAPKLLFHYYDKDFNNEADTPDNFQSRRPNTSFCFLDIRSPGLGDTAMYLCATSRRYREGRYEQYFGPGTRLTVT.

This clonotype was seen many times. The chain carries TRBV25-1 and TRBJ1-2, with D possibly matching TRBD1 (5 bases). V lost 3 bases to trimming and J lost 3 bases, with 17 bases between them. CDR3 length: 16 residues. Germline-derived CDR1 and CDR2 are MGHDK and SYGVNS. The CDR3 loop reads CASSEPGTPGDYGYTF. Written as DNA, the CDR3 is TGTGCCAGCAGTGAGCCTGGGACTCCGGGAGACTATGGCTACACCTTC.

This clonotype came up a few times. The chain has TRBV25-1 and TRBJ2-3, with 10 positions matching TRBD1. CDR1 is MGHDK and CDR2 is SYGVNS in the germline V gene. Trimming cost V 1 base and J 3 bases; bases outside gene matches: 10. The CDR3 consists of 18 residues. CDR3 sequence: CASSEFVRDRGSTDTQYF. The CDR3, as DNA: TGTGCCAGCAGTGAATTCGTTCGGGACAGGGGATCAACAGATACGCAGTATTTT. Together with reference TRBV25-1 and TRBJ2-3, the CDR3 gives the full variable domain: EADIYQTPRYLVIGTGKKITLECSQTMGHDKMYWYQQDPGMELHLIHYSYGVNSTEKGDLSSESTVSRIRTEHFPLTLESARPSHTSQYLCASSEFVRDRGSTDTQYFGPGTRLTVL.

This chain's CDR3 is CASSGTGGGLASYNEQFF. Written as DNA, the CDR3 is TGTGCCAGCAGTGGGACAGGGGGCGGGCTAGCCTCCTACAATGAGCAGTTCTTC. The chain joins TRBV5-5 to TRBJ2-1, with 12 positions matching TRBD1. The CDR3 is 18 residues long. CDR1 is SGHKS, CDR2 YYEKEE, per germline (reference sequence). Losses at the gene ends were 5 bases for V and 0 bases for J; bases not matched to a gene: 9. Combining the CDR3 with reference TRBV5-5 and TRBJ2-1 gives the whole variable domain DAGVTQSPTHLIKTRGQQVTLRCSPISGHKSVSWYQQVLGQGPQFIFQYYEKEERGRGNFPDRFSARQFPNYSSELNVNALLLGDSALYLCASSGTGGGLASYNEQFFGPGTRLTVL.

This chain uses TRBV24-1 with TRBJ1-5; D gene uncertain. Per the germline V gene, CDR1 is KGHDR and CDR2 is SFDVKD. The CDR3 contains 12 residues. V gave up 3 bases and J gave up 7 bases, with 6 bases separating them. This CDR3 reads CATSDGNQPQHF. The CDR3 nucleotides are TGTGCCACCAGTGATGGAAACCAGCCCCAGCATTTT.

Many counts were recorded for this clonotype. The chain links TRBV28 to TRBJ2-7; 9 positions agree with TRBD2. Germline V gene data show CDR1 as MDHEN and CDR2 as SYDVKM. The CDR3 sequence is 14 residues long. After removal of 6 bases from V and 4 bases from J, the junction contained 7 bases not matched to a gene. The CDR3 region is CASSRSGRTYEQYF. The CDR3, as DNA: TGTGCCAGCAGCAGAAGCGGGAGGACGTACGAGCAGTACTTC.

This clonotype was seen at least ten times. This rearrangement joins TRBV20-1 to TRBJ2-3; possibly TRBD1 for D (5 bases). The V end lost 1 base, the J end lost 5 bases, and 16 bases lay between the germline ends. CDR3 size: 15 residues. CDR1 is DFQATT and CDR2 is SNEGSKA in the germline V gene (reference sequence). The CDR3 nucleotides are TGCAGTGCTAGAGTTACAGGCTCTCTCCGAGATACGCAGTATTTT. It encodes CSARVTGSLRDTQYF.

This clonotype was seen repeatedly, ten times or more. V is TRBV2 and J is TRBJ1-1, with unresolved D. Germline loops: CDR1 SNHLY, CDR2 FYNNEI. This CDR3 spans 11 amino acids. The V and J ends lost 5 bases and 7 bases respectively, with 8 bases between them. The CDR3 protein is CASSYGFEAFF. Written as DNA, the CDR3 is TGTGCCAGCAGTTATGGGTTTGAAGCTTTCTTT.

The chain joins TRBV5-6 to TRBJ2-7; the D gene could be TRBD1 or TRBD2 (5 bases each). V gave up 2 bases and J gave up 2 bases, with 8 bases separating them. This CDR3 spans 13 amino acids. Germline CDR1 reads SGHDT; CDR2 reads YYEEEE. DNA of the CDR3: TGTGCCAGCAGCTTCGGGGCCCCCTACGAGCAGTACTTC. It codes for CASSFGAPYEQYF. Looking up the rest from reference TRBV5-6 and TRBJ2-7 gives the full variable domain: DAGVTQSPTHLIKTRGQQVTLRCSPKSGHDTVSWYQQALGQGPQFIFQYYEEEERQRGNFPDRFSGHQFPNYSSELNVNALLLGDSALYLCASSFGAPYEQYFGPGTRLTVT.

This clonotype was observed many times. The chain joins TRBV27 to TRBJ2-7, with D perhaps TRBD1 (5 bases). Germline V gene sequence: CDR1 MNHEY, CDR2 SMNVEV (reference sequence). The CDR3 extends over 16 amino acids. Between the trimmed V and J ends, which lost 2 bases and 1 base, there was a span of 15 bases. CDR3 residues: CASSLKGPQISYEQYF. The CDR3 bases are TGTGCCAGCAGTTTAAAGGGGCCCCAGATATCCTACGAGCAGTACTTC.

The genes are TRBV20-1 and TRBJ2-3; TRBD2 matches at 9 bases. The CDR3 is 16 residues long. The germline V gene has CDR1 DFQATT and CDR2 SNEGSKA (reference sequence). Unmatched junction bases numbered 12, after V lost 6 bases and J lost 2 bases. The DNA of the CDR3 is TGCAGTGCCTTCCCTACTAGCGGGCCAAACACAGATACGCAGTATTTT. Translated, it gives CSAFPTSGPNTDTQYF.

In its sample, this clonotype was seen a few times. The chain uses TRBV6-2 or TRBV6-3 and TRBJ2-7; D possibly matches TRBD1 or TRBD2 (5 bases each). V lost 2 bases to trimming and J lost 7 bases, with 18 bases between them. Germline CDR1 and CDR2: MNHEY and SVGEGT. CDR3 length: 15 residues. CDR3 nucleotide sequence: TGTGCCAGCAGTTACATGGGGCCCAATCGAGGGGAGCAGTACTTC. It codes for CASSYMGPNRGEQYF.

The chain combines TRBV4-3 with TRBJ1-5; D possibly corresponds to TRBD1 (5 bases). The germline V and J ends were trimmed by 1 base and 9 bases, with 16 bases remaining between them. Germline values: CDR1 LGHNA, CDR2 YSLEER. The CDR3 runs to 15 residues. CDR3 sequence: CASSQVAGPPGPQHF. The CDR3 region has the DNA TGCGCCAGCAGCCAAGTGGCGGGACCTCCCGGGCCCCAGCATTTT.

CDR3 residues: CASSLAGKWTASSGANVLTF. In DNA form, the CDR3 reads TGTGCCAGCAGCTTAGCGGGGAAGTGGACCGCCAGCTCTGGGGCCAACGTCCTGACTTTC. The genes are TRBV7-9 and TRBJ2-6; unclear D gene. The ends were cut back, 0 bases at V and 0 bases at J, with 18 bases in the middle. There are 20 residues in the CDR3. Germline lookup yields CDR1 SEHNR and CDR2 FQNEAQ (reference sequence).

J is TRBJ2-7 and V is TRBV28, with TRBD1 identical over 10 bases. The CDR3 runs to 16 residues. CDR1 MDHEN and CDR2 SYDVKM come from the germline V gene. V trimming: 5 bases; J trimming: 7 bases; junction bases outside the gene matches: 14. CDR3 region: CASSQWTGGGAGEQYF. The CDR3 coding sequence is TGTGCCAGCAGTCAATGGACAGGGGGGGGCGCTGGGGAGCAGTACTTC.

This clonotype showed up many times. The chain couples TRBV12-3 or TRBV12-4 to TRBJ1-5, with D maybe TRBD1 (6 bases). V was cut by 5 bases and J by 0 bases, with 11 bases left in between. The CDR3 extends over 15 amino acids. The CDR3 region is CASSGGAGSNQPQHF. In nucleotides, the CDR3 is TGTGCCAGCAGTGGGGGCGCTGGTAGCAATCAGCCCCAGCATTTT.

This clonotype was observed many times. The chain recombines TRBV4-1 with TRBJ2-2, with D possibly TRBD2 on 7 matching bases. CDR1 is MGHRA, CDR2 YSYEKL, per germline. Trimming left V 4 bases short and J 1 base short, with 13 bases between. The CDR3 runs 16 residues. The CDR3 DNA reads TGCGCCAGCAGCCTCAGGGGAGGGTGGAACACCGGGGAGCTGTTTTTT. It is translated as CASSLRGGWNTGELFF.

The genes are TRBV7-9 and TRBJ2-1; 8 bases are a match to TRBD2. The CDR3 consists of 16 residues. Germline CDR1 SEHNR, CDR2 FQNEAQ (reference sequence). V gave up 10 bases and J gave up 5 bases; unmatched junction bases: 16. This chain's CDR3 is CAIRLAPRNGNNEQFF. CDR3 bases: TGTGCCATCCGACTAGCGCCGCGTAATGGGAACAATGAGCAGTTCTTC.

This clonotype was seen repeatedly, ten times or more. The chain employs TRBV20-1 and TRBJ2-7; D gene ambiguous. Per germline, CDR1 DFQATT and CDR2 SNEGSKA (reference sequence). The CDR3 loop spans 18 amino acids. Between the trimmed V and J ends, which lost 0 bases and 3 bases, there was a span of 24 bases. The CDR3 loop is CSARERSRPGDRIYEQYF. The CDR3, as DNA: TGCAGTGCTAGAGAACGGAGTAGGCCCGGCGACCGGATCTACGAGCAGTACTTC.

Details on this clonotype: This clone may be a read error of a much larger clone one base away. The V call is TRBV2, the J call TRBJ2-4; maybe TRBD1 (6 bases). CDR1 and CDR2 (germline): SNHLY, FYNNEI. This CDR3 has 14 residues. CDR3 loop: CASSADSKKNIQCF. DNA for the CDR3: TGTGCCAGCAGTGCGGACAGTAAGAAAAACATTCAGTGCTTC.

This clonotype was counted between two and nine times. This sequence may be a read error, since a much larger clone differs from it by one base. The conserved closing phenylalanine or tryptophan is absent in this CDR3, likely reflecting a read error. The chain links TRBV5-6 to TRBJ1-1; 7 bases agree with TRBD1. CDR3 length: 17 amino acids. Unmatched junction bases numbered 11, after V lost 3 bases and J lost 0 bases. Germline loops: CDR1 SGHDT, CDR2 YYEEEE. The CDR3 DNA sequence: TGTGCCAGCAGCTCGACAGGGATGGATCCCGTGAACACTGAAGCTTTCTCT. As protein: CASSSTGMDPVNTEAFS.

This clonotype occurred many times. The CDR3 reads CASTKAGTSGSYEQYF. In DNA form, the CDR3 reads TGTGCCAGCACTAAGGCGGGGACTAGCGGTTCTTACGAGCAGTACTTC. The chain carries TRBV27 and TRBJ2-7; 11 nucleotides agree with TRBD2. The junction had 12 bases not matched to a gene; V was cut back by 7 bases and J by 4 bases. The germline V gene has CDR1 MNHEY and CDR2 SMNVEV (reference sequence). This CDR3 region has 16 residues.

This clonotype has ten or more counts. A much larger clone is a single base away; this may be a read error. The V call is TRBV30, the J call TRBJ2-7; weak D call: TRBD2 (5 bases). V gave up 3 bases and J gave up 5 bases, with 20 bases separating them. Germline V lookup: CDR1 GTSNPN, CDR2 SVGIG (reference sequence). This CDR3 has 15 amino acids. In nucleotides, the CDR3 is TGTGCCTGGAGGGAAACAAGGCGAGGGCAGGACGAGCAGTACTTC. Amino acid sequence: CAWRETRRGQDEQYF.

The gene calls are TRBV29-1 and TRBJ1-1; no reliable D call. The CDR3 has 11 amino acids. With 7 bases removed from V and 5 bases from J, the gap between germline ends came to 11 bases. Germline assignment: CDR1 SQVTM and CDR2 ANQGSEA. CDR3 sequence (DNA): TGCAGCGCCCCCATCCGGACTGAAGCTTTCTTT. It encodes CSAPIRTEAFF.

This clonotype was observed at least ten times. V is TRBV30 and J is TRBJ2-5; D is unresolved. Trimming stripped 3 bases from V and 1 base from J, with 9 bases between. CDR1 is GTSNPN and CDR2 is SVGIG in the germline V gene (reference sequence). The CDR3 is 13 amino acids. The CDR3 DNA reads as TGTGCCTGGAGGGTCACGGGCCAAGAGACCCAGTACTTC. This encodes CAWRVTGQETQYF.

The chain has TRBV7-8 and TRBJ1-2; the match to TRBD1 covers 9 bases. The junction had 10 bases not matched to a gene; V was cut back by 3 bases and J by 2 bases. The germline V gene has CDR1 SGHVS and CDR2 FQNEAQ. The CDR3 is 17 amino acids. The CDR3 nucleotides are TGTGCCAGCAGCTTCCACAGGGGGCGGCGGGGGAACTATGGCTACACCTTC. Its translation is CASSFHRGRRGNYGYTF.

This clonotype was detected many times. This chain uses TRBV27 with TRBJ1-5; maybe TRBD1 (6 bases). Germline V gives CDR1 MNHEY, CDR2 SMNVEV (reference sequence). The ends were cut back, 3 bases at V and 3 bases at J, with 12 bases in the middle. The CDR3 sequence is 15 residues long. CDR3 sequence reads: CASSFWGRNNQPQHF. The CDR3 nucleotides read TGTGCCAGCAGTTTTTGGGGGCGAAACAATCAGCCCCAGCATTTT.